Listed here are 11 T cell receptor beta chains from one sample, sequenced in a study of identical twins. TCRdb re-called the 5' RACE reads with MiXCR, one entry per CDR3 protein. Of about 700,000 distinct CDR3 sequences in the sample, around 5.7% were seen once. Input material: naive T cells sorted from blood. The source is a man between 18 and 35 years old in good health.

This clonotype was observed many times. The chain recombines TRBV9 with TRBJ1-2, with D hard to call. The CDR3 consists of 13 residues. Germline CDR1 and CDR2: SGDLS and YYNGEE. With 4 bases removed from V and 7 bases from J, the gap between germline ends came to 14 bases. CDR3 DNA sequence: TGTGCCAGCAGCTCCCACGAGGTCCCTGGCTACACCTTC. Residues: CASSSHEVPGYTF.

The table lists this clonotype with many counts. This chain connects TRBV7-9 to TRBJ2-2, with D perhaps TRBD2 (6 bases). Trimming removed 6 bases at V and 5 bases at J, with 13 bases between. CDR3 length: 14 amino acids. Germline CDR1 reads SEHNR; CDR2 reads FQNEAQ (reference sequence). CDR3 loop: CASRAGSRTGELFF. The CDR3, as DNA: TGTGCCAGCAGGGCCGGGAGTAGGACCGGGGAGCTGTTTTTT.

In its sample, this clonotype was seen many times. The V gene is TRBV18, the J gene TRBJ1-4, with 9 bases matching TRBD1. Per germline, CDR1 KGHSH and CDR2 LQKENI. CDR3 length: 15 amino acids. V was clipped by 6 bases and J by 7 bases; unmatched bases: 9. The CDR3 sequence is CASSLLQGAREKLFF. CDR3 coding DNA: TGTGCCAGCTCCCTCCTACAGGGGGCTCGTGAAAAACTGTTTTTT.

This clonotype was recorded at least ten times. The chain recombines TRBV20-1 with TRBJ1-1; unclear D gene. The CDR3 has 14 amino acids. V shed 0 bases and J shed 0 bases, with 8 bases lying between them. Germline lookup yields CDR1 DFQATT and CDR2 SNEGSKA (reference sequence). The CDR3: CSARDRQMNTEAFF. The CDR3 DNA follows: TGCAGTGCTAGAGATAGACAAATGAACACTGAAGCTTTCTTT.

At least ten counts were recorded for this clonotype. The chain joins TRBV29-1 to TRBJ1-2; D is perhaps TRBD1 (6 bases). CDR1 and CDR2 (germline): SQVTM, ANQGSEA. V was clipped by 7 bases and J by 6 bases, with 12 bases between them. The CDR3 is 11 residues long. The CDR3 loop reads CSAKQGHGYTF. Here the CDR3 DNA reads TGCAGCGCAAAACAGGGTCATGGCTACACCTTC. Together with reference TRBV29-1 and TRBJ1-2, the CDR3 gives the full variable domain: SAVISQKPSRDICQRGTSLTIQCQVDSQVTMMFWYRQQPGQSLTLIATANQGSEATYESGFVIDKFPISRPNLTFSTLTVSNMSPEDSSIYLCSAKQGHGYTFGSGTRLTVV.

This clonotype was observed many times. V and J are TRBV27 and TRBJ1-1, with a weak D call TRBD1 (5 bases). CDR1 MNHEY and CDR2 SMNVEV come from the germline V gene (reference sequence). The CDR3 sequence is 15 residues long. The V end was cut by 6 bases, the J end by 6 bases, with 20 bases between. CDR3 sequence (DNA): TGTGCCAGCAGCCTCCTCGAGGGACGGCCGGCTGAAGCTTTCTTT. Translation: CASSLLEGRPAEAFF.

In its sample, this clonotype was seen a few times. The rearrangement uses TRBV7-9 and TRBJ2-2; TRBD2 matches 7 bases. CDR1 is SEHNR, CDR2 FQNEAQ, per germline (reference sequence). V was clipped by 1 base and J by 6 bases; unmatched bases: 8. The CDR3 totals 16 residues. The CDR3 sequence is CASSLGRTGGPGELFF. CDR3 coding DNA: TGTGCCAGCAGCTTAGGACGAACGGGAGGTCCCGGGGAGCTGTTTTTT.

The chain's CDR3 is CSARDLDVRETQYF. The DNA for the CDR3 is TGCAGTGCTAGAGATTTGGACGTGAGGGAGACCCAGTACTTC. The chain combines TRBV20-1 with TRBJ2-5; no clear D gene. CDR1 DFQATT and CDR2 SNEGSKA come from the germline V gene (reference sequence). This CDR3 region has 14 residues. Trimming removed 0 bases at V and 5 bases at J, with 13 bases between.

This clonotype was seen many times. The rearrangement links TRBV29-1 to TRBJ2-3; 9 bases are a match to TRBD2. Germline assignment: CDR1 SQVTM and CDR2 ANQGSEA. The V and J ends lost 5 bases and 5 bases, in that order; junction bases with no gene match: 11. This CDR3 region has 15 residues. The CDR3 is CSVPSLAGLLDTQYF. CDR3 DNA sequence: TGCAGCGTTCCGTCACTAGCGGGCCTCTTAGATACGCAGTATTTT.

This clonotype was seen only a few times. CDR3 DNA: TGTGCCAGCAGCCAAGGCGCGGATACCTACGAGCAGTACTTC. Its translation: CASSQGADTYEQYF. The chain has TRBV4-2 and TRBJ2-7; D is undetermined. V was cut by 1 base and J by 2 bases, with 9 bases left in between. Germline assignment: CDR1 LGHNA and CDR2 YNFKEQ. The CDR3 has 14 residues.

The chain couples TRBV2 to TRBJ2-1, with a possible D match to TRBD1 (5 bases). This CDR3 is built from 15 residues. The V end was cut by 3 bases, the J end by 2 bases, with 11 bases between. Germline CDR1 is SNHLY and CDR2 is FYNNEI. The CDR3 nucleotides are TGTGCCAGCAGTGAGTCCCCAGGGACCTACAATGAGCAGTTCTTC. It specifies CASSESPGTYNEQFF.